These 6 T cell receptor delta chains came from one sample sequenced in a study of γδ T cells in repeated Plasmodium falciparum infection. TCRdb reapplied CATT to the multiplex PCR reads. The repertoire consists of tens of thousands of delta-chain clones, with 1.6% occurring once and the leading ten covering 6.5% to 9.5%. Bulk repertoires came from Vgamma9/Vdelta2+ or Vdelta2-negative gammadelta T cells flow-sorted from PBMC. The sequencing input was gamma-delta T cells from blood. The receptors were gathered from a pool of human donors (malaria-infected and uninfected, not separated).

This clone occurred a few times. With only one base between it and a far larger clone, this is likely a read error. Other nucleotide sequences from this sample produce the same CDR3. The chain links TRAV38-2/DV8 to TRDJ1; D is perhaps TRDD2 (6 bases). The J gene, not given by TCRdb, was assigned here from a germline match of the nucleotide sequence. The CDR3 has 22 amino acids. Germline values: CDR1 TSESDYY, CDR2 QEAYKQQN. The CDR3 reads CAYRSVLPRCWLGTSYTDKLIF. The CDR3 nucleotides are TGTGCCTATAGGAGCGTACTTCCTCGGTGTTGGTTGGGGACCTCGTACACCGATAAACTCATCTTT.

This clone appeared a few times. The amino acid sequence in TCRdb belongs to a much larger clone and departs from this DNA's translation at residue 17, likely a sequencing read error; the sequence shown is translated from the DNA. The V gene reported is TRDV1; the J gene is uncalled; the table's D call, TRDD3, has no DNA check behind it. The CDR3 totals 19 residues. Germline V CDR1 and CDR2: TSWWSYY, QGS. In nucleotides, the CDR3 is TGTGCTCTTGGGGACCGAAGCGGTGGCCATTCCTGGGACACCCGACAGACGTTTTTC. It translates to CALGDRSGGHSWDTRQTFF.

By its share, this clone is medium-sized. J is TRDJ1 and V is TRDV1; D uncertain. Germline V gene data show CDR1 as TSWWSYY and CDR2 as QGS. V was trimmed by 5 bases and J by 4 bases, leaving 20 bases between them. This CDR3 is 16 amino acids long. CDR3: CALGQPWARRNDKLIF. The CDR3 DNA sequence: TGTGCTCTTGGGCAGCCTTGGGCGCGGAGGAACGATAAACTCATCTTT.

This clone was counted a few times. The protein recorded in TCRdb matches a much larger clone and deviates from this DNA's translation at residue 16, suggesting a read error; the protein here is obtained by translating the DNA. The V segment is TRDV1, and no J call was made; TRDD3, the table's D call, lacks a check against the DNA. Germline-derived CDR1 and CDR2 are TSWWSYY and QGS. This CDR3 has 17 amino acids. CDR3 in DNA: TGTGCTCTTGGGGAACTAGCCGCTCTACCTCCCGGGGATAAACTCACCTTT. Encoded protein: CALGELAALPPGDKLTF.

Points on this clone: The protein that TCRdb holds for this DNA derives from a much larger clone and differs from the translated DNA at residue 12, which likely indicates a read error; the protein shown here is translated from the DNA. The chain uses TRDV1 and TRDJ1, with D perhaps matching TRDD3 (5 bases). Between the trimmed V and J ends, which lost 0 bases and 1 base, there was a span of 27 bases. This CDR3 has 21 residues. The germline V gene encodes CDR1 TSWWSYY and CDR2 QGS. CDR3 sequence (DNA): TGTGCTCTTGGGGAACTCAAGCGGACGGGTCACTATCAATGGGGCACCGATAAACTCATCTTT. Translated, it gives CALGELKRTGHYQWGTDKLIF.

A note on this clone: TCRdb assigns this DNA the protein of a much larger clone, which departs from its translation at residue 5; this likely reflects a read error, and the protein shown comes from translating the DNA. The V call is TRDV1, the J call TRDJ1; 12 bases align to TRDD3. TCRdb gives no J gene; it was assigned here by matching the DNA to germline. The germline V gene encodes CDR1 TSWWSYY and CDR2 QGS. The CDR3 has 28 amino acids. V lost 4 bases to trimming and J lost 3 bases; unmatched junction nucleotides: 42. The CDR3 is CALGGLGPTTYWGIPRSLLNPRADKLIF. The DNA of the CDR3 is TGTGCTCTTGGGGGACTAGGGCCTACTACCTACTGGGGGATACCCCGTAGTCTGCTAAATCCGAGGGCCGATAAACTCATCTTT.